This TCR beta chain was documented in a study of blood T cell repertoires in COVID-19. The overall study: PBMCs, B-cell-depleted T cells, or T cells provided the cDNA or gDNA that made up the material.

Living in 24 US areas, the participants were between 18 and 89 years of age. Self-reported history from a screening survey and questionnaire set each donor's cohort. Generated by immunoSEQ multiplex PCR, the TCRdb table keeps only in-frame clones and is missing some. The data contain about 160,000 clones, more than 70% of them singletons. The J segment lost 8 bases and the V segment lost 6 bases, leaving 8 bases of the junction unmatched. This CDR3 region has 15 residues. Looked up from germline, CDR1 is SNHLY and CDR2 is FYNNEI. The genes are TRBV2 and TRBJ2-1, with 12 bases identical to TRBD2. The receptor comes from a man aged 55 to 70 who had recovered from COVID-19. Sequenced input: PBMCs or T cells enriched from blood (not recorded which). CDR3 nucleotides: TGTGCCAGCAGACCTAGCGGGGGGGCCTGGCATGAGCAGTTCTTC. This sequence encodes CASRPSGGAWHEQFF.